The 27 T cell receptor beta chains in this list originate from one sample, sequenced in a study of radiation and T cells in renal cell carcinoma. Documented time point: baseline pretreatment blood. Indicated treatment: 15 Gy SBRT to primary tumor, nephrectomy 4 weeks later. Clones were read by immunoSEQ multiplex PCR, and TCRdb kept only the in-frame ones, dropping some. Counted here are tens of thousands of clones, 78% occurring once; the ten biggest clones make up roughly 8%. Here the sequenced sample was blood, taken from a patient whose treatment included radiotherapy and nephrectomy. The receptors derive from a man between 60 and 70 years old with renal cell carcinoma.

The V gene is TRBV9, the J gene TRBJ2-1; possible D gene TRBD1, 5 bases. Germline V lookup: CDR1 SGDLS, CDR2 YYNGEE. V lost 4 bases, J lost 4 bases, and 9 bases lay in between. This CDR3 is built from 13 residues. The CDR3 DNA is TGTGCCAGCAGCCCAGGGTTATACAATGAGCAGTTCTTC. It specifies CASSPGLYNEQFF.

This clone was counted once. The chain employs TRBV5-3 and TRBJ2-7; possibly TRBD1 for D (5 bases). TRBV5-3 is an open reading frame, and its role is uncertain. Trimming took off 4 bases at V and 4 bases at J, with 21 bases between the two ends. This CDR3 region has 16 residues. CDR3 DNA: TGTGCCAGAAGCCGATCACGACAGAAATTAGGATACGAGCAGTACGTC. Translating it yields CARSRSRQKLGYEQYV.

CDR3 in DNA: TGTGCCAGCAGGGTGGGGGCCGGGGAGCTGTTTTTT. It translates to CASRVGAGELFF. The chain recombines TRBV11-3 with TRBJ2-2; D could derive from TRBD1 or TRBD2 (5 bases each). CDR3 length: 12 residues. V gave up 6 bases and J gave up 6 bases, with 8 bases separating them. The germline gives CDR1 SGHNT, CDR2 YENEEA.

The rearrangement uses TRBV10-3 and TRBJ1-2, with 8 bases identical to TRBD1. Germline-derived CDR1 and CDR2 are ENHRY and SYGVKD. V lost 6 bases, J lost 4 bases, and 7 bases stayed unmatched. CDR3 length: 14 residues. Here the CDR3 DNA reads TGTGCCATCAGGTCACAGGGGGAGACCTATGGCTACACCTTC. It is translated as CAIRSQGETYGYTF.

The chain recombines TRBV5-1 with TRBJ2-7; weak D call: TRBD1 (5 bases). The CDR3 length is 14 residues. Looked up from germline, CDR1 is SGHRS and CDR2 is YFSETQ. V gave up 5 bases and J gave up 0 bases, with 12 bases separating them. The CDR3 region is CASRAQGDSYEQYF. CDR3 bases: TGCGCCAGCAGAGCTCAGGGCGACTCCTACGAGCAGTACTTC.

CDR3 in amino acids: CSGDRGDYGYTF. The CDR3, as DNA: TGCAGCGGGGACAGGGGCGACTATGGCTACACCTTC. The chain carries TRBV29-1 and TRBJ1-2; TRBD1 agrees at 10 bases. The V gene's germline CDR1 is SQVTM and CDR2 ANQGSEA. V dropped 7 bases and J dropped 3; count of bases not matched to a gene: 2. CDR3 length: 12 residues.

This clone was counted a single time. The CDR3 spells CASSPQGTEKLFF. The CDR3 bases are TGTGCCAGCAGCCCCCAGGGGACTGAAAAACTGTTTTTT. V usage is TRBV7-7 and J usage is TRBJ1-4; TRBD1 is a possible D gene (6 bases). CDR3 length: 13 residues. CDR1 is SSHAT, CDR2 FNYEAQ, per germline (reference sequence). Trimming stripped 5 bases from V and 7 bases from J, with 11 bases between.

The CDR3 nucleotides are TGTGCCAGCAGCCCCAGGTCGGGATCTGGAAACACCATATATTTT. Its translation: CASSPRSGSGNTIYF. The chain links TRBV11-2 to TRBJ1-3, with D uncertain. Per germline, CDR1 SGHAT and CDR2 FQNNGV. V was shortened by 5 bases and J by 1 base, with 12 bases between the two germline ends. The CDR3 has 15 residues.

This clone was picked up one time. The chain carries TRBV30 and TRBJ2-5; the D gene is possibly TRBD1 (5 bases). Judging by the DNA end, TRBJ2-7 fits better; the J call may be wrong. The CDR3 covers 13 residues. Germline CDR1 and CDR2: GTSNPN and SVGIG (reference sequence). The CDR3 coding sequence is TGTGCCTGGAGTTTCCCAGGGATGAGCGAGCAGTACTTC. This codes for CAWSFPGMSEQYF.

This chain connects TRBV27 to TRBJ1-5, with D unclear. Germline CDR1 reads MNHEY; CDR2 reads SMNVEV (reference sequence). This CDR3 region has 13 residues. V was cut by 6 bases and J by 7 bases, with 13 bases left in between. CDR3 sequence (DNA): TGTGCCAGCAGCCCGTGGCTGGGGCAGCCCCAGCATTTT. This gives the protein CASSPWLGQPQHF.

The chain joins TRBV10-2 to TRBJ2-1; 8 nucleotides align to TRBD1. Trimming cost V 6 bases and J 4 bases; bases outside gene matches: 8. CDR1 WSHSY and CDR2 SAAADI come from the germline V gene. This CDR3 spans 15 amino acids. As DNA, the CDR3 is TGCGCCAGCAGCGGTCGGGGGACAGGATACAATGAGCAGTTCTTC. Amino acids: CASSGRGTGYNEQFF.

This chain joins TRBV11-2 and TRBJ1-4; D uncertain. Between the trimmed V and J ends, which lost 4 bases and 8 bases, there was a span of 8 bases. There are 12 residues in the CDR3. Germline V gene sequence: CDR1 SGHAT, CDR2 FQNNGV. CDR3 amino acids: CASSSGWEKLFF. The CDR3 DNA follows: TGTGCCAGCAGCTCCGGTTGGGAAAAACTGTTTTTT.

The V gene is TRBV30, the J gene TRBJ1-5, with 8 positions matching TRBD1. Germline V gene lookup returns CDR1 GTSNPN and CDR2 SVGIG (reference sequence). Trimming cost V 2 bases and J 6 bases; bases outside gene matches: 9. The CDR3 spans 15 residues. CDR3 DNA: TGTGCCTGGAGTCCGGGACAGGTGGGTTTTCAGCCCCAGCATTTT. It encodes CAWSPGQVGFQPQHF.

In nucleotides, the CDR3 is TGTGCCAGCAGCTTCCTGTCTAGCGGGACCTACGAGCAGTACTTC. Translated: CASSFLSSGTYEQYF. The genes are TRBV5-8 and TRBJ2-7, with 9 bases lining up with TRBD2. This CDR3 is 15 amino acids long. The germline V gene has CDR1 SGHTS and CDR2 YDEGEE. Losses at the gene ends were 2 bases for V and 2 bases for J; bases not matched to a gene: 5. The entire variable domain, with the rest obtained from reference TRBV5-8 and TRBJ2-7, is as follows: EAGVTQSPTHLIKTRGQQATLRCSPISGHTSVYWYQQALGLGLQFLLWYDEGEERNRGNFPPRFSGRQFPNYSSELNVNALELEDSALYLCASSFLSSGTYEQYFGPGTRLTVT.

The CDR3 coding sequence is TGTGCCAGCACCCCGCGGCGGGAGACCGGTGAGCAGTTCTTC. As protein: CASTPRRETGEQFF. The chain joins TRBV6-1 to TRBJ2-1, with 7 bases that match TRBD2. Germline trimming cut 7 bases from V and 9 bases from J; bases unmatched to any gene: 12. The CDR3 runs to 14 residues. Germline V lookup: CDR1 MNHNS, CDR2 SASEGT.

This clone was counted between two and nine times. The chain joins TRBV10-3 to TRBJ2-2; D possibly matches TRBD1 or TRBD2 (5 bases each). CDR3 size: 13 residues. CDR1 is ENHRY and CDR2 is SYGVKD in the germline V gene. The V and J ends lost 6 bases and 7 bases respectively, with 12 bases between them. CDR3 nucleotide sequence: TGTGCCATCAGGAGGGGTGATATCGGGGAGCTGTTTTTT. As protein: CAIRRGDIGELFF.

The chain has TRBV9 and TRBJ2-1, with a weak D call TRBD2 (5 bases). The CDR3 sequence is 14 residues long. Germline CDR1 and CDR2: SGDLS and YYNGEE. Trimming shortened V by 0 bases and J by 4 bases, and 8 bases separated the two germline ends. The CDR3 bases are TGTGCCAGCAGCGTAGCGGGAAGGTACAATGAGCAGTTCTTC. Its protein product is CASSVAGRYNEQFF.

The rearrangement links TRBV19 to TRBJ1-1; D uncertain. Germline V lookup: CDR1 LNHDA, CDR2 SQIVND (reference sequence). Trimming took 2 bases from V and 0 from J, leaving 10 bases between them. The CDR3 consists of 15 residues. The CDR3: CASSIPWAVNTEAFF. The CDR3 DNA is TGTGCCAGTAGTATACCCTGGGCAGTGAACACTGAAGCTTTCTTT.

The gene calls are TRBV5-1 and TRBJ1-1, with D possibly matching TRBD1 (5 bases). The CDR3 spans 12 residues. Germline CDR1 is SGHRS and CDR2 is YFSETQ. V was pared by 2 bases and J by 7 bases, with 9 bases between. CDR3 sequence (DNA): TGCGCCAGCAGCTTTTCAGGGAGTGAAGCTTTCTTT. Protein: CASSFSGSEAFF.

The chain is built from TRBV9 and TRBJ2-1; no clear D gene. CDR1 and CDR2 from the germline V gene are SGDLS and YYNGEE. CDR3 length: 15 amino acids. Trimming stripped 0 bases from V and 1 base from J, with 8 bases between. In DNA form, the CDR3 reads TGTGCCAGCAGCGTAGCGGTTGGTTCCTACAATGAGCAGTTCTTC. The encoded protein is CASSVAVGSYNEQFF.

This chain connects TRBV5-4 to TRBJ1-2; 9 nucleotides agree with TRBD1. J lost 8 bases, V lost 4 bases, and 9 bases had no gene match. CDR1 is SGHNT, CDR2 YYREEE, per germline (reference sequence). The CDR3 has 14 amino acids. In nucleotides, the CDR3 is TGTGCCAGCAGCCCCGGGACAGGGTCATTGGGCTACACCTTC. Its protein is CASSPGTGSLGYTF.

This clone was seen just once. The chain has TRBV6-6 and TRBJ1-5; D unclear. There are 13 residues in the CDR3. In germline, CDR1 is MNHNY, CDR2 SVGAGI (reference sequence). Trimming stripped 4 bases from V and 7 bases from J, with 11 bases between. CDR3 DNA: TGTGCCAGCAGTTTCCTACCCCTGCAGCCCCAGCATTTT. Residues: CASSFLPLQPQHF.

The chain is built from TRBV5-1 and TRBJ2-1; 8 bases are shared with TRBD1. The CDR3 totals 16 residues. The V gene's germline CDR1 is SGHRS and CDR2 YFSETQ. The trim removed 0 bases at V and 7 bases at J, leaving 9 bases unmatched. CDR3 sequence: CASSLGGQAVGNEQFF. CDR3 sequence (DNA): TGCGCCAGCAGCTTGGGGGGACAGGCCGTGGGGAATGAGCAGTTCTTC.

The CDR3 DNA sequence: TGTGCCAGCAGCTCCAACAGGGGCCACTTCAATGAGCAGTTCTTC. Its translation is CASSSNRGHFNEQFF. The chain recombines TRBV11-1 with TRBJ2-1, with 7 bases fitting TRBD1. The CDR3 contains 15 residues. Trimming cost V 4 bases and J 6 bases; bases outside gene matches: 9. CDR1 and CDR2 from the germline V gene are SGHAT and FQDESV (reference sequence).

V is TRBV7-2 and J is TRBJ2-5, with D possibly called TRBD1 or TRBD2 (7 bases each). Trimming cost V 5 bases and J 1 base, with 17 bases left between them. Germline assignment: CDR1 SGHTA and CDR2 FQGNSA. The CDR3 loop spans 16 amino acids. In DNA form, the CDR3 reads TGTGCCAGCAGCAACCGACAGGGCGGGGGCCAAGAGACCCAGTACTTC. This gives the protein CASSNRQGGGQETQYF.

This clone was seen more than once but under ten times. The gene calls are TRBV5-4 and TRBJ2-1; TRBD1 agrees at 12 bases. The CDR3 is made up of 15 amino acids. Germline V gene lookup returns CDR1 SGHNT and CDR2 YYREEE (reference sequence). The J segment lost 10 bases and the V segment lost 6 bases, leaving 11 bases of the junction unmatched. Written as DNA, the CDR3 is TGTGCCAGCATTCCGGGACAGGGGGCGTTTGGGGAGCAGTTCTTC. Protein product: CASIPGQGAFGEQFF.

The chain couples TRBV21-1 to TRBJ2-5; the table's D gene call, TRBD1, was not cross checked with the DNA. The DNA end lines up better with TRBJ2-7; the J call may be wrong. TRBV21-1 is tagged as a pseudogene. The CDR3 length is 21 residues. CDR3 loop: CASSKALLGDRSNLRGYEQYF. The DNA for the CDR3 is TGTGCCAGCAGCAAAGCGCTTTTAGGTGACAGGAGCAACCTTCGGGGATACGAGCAGTACTTC.